The rows below give T cell receptor beta chains drawn from one sample of a study of blood T cells in healthy people across ages. TCRdb ran MiXCR on the 5' RACE reads and lists one entry per CDR3 protein. The data show about 1,500,000 distinct CDR3 sequences, about 28% seen once. What was sequenced was blood. These TCRs come from a woman aged 30 to 39 in good health. Each CDR3 is given with its conserved first and last residue. The D gene is left open where the match is weak. Clone size, where shown, is once, few, many, or a class for clones that have expanded.

d_call	clone_size	cdr3_length	v_call	j_call	cdr3_nt	cdr3_aa
-	many	13	TRBV20-1	TRBJ2-5	TGCAGTGCCGGGACACTCCGACAAGAGACCCAGTACTTC	CSAGTLRQETQYF
TRBD1	-	14	TRBV5-1	TRBJ1-2	TGCACCAGCAGTCCGGGGACAGACTTCTATGGCTACACCTTC	CTSSPGTDFYGYTF
-	-	14	TRBV15	TRBJ1-1	TGTGCCACCAGCAGAGAAAGGGGCGGACCTTATGCTTTCTTT	CATSRERGGPYAFF
-	-	13	TRBV27	TRBJ1-6	TGTGCCAGCAGTTTAGCGTATAATTCACCCCTCCACTTT	CASSLAYNSPLHF
TRBD1	-	15	TRBV5-6	TRBJ1-5	TGTGCCAGCAGCTTGGGGAGACAGGGGCATCAGCCCCAGCATTTT	CASSLGRQGHQPQHF
-	-	11	TRBV5-6	TRBJ1-2	TGTGCCAGCAGCTTGGGACCGATCTACACCTTC	CASSLGPIYTF
TRBD1	few	15	TRBV24-1	TRBJ2-1	TGTGCCACCAGTTTGGGTGGGACAGGGGCCGATGAGCAGTTCTTC	CATSLGGTGADEQFF
-	-	14	TRBV5-1	TRBJ1-1	TGCGCCAGCAGCTTTGGGTTGTTGAACACTGAAGCTTTCTTT	CASSFGLLNTEAFF
-	-	14	TRBV20-1	TRBJ2-3	TGCAGTGCTAAAGTACAATCTAGCACAGATACGCAGTATTTT	CSAKVQSSTDTQYF
-	-	17	TRBV4-1	TRBJ2-7	TGCGCCAGCAGCCAAGATCGGGGGGCAGGGCAACCCTACGAGCAGTACTTC	CASSQDRGAGQPYEQYF
TRBD2	-	18	TRBV12-3/TRBV12-4	TRBJ2-1	TGTGCCAGCAGTTTAGCGTCGGGACTAGCGGGCTCCTACAATGAGCAGTTCTTC	CASSLASGLAGSYNEQFF
TRBD2	-	16	TRBV29-1	TRBJ2-1	TGCAGCGTTGAAGCCTGGACTAGCGGGAGGTTAAATGAGCAGTTCTTC	CSVEAWTSGRLNEQFF
-	-	15	TRBV30	TRBJ1-6	TGTGCCTGGAGTGCTGAGGGGATAGGTAATTCACCCCTCCACTTT	CAWSAEGIGNSPLHF
-	few	12	TRBV10-3	TRBJ2-1	TGTGCCATCAGTGAGCTGAACAATGAGCAGTTCTTC	CAISELNNEQFF
TRBD2	once	13	TRBV6-2/TRBV6-3	TRBJ2-3	TGTGCCAGCAGTCGGGACTACCCGGATACGCAGTATTTT	CASSRDYPDTQYF
TRBD2	few	14	TRBV20-1	TRBJ2-4	TGCAGTGCTAGCCGGACTAGCGGGAGTTACATTCAGTACTTC	CSASRTSGSYIQYF
-	once	15	TRBV6-6	TRBJ2-7	TGTGCCAGCAGTCCCGGACAGACAAAAACCTACGAGCAGTACTTC	CASSPGQTKTYEQYF
-	-	11	TRBV10-3	TRBJ2-1	TGTGCCATCAGTAGGTACAATGAGCAGTTCTTC	CAISRYNEQFF
TRBD1	once	15	TRBV4-1	TRBJ1-1	TGCGCCAGCAGCCAAGAGGTGGCAGGGGGCACTGAAGCTTTCTTT	CASSQEVAGGTEAFF
TRBD1	-	17	TRBV5-5	TRBJ2-3	TGTGCCAGCAGCTTGCGCCGGGACAGCTCTAGCACAGATACGCAGTATTTT	CASSLRRDSSSTDTQYF
-	-	13	TRBV12-5	TRBJ2-5	TGTGCTAGTGGTTCGGGGGTTCAAGAGACCCAGTACTTC	CASGSGVQETQYF
-	few	14	TRBV28	TRBJ1-1	TGTGCCAGCAGTTTGGGGCCCCCTGCCACTGAAGCTTTCTTT	CASSLGPPATEAFF
TRBD1	few	14	TRBV20-1	TRBJ2-1	TGCAGTGCTAGTGCGGGCAGGGGGCGCCAGGAGCAGTTCTTC	CSASAGRGRQEQFF
TRBD1	-	13	TRBV6-1	TRBJ1-1	TGTGCCACCAGGGGGAGGAGCAACACTGAAGCTTTCTTT	CATRGRSNTEAFF
-	-	13	TRBV5-1	TRBJ2-2	TGCGCCAGCAGCTTCCAGGGTTTAGGGGAGCTGTTTTTT	CASSFQGLGELFF
TRBD2	many	16	TRBV6-6	TRBJ2-1	TGTGCCAGCAGTTACCTGACTAGCGGGGTGAGGGATGAGCAGTTCTTC	CASSYLTSGVRDEQFF
-	few	13	TRBV9	TRBJ2-5	TGTGCCAGCAGCGTCTGGACCGGGGAGACCCAGTACTTC	CASSVWTGETQYF
TRBD1	-	15	TRBV20-1	TRBJ2-7	TGTAGTGCTCCGCCAGGGACAGGGGGACTCTACGAGCAGTACTTC	CSAPPGTGGLYEQYF
-	-	13	TRBV6-1	TRBJ2-1	TGTGCCAGCAACGTCGCCCTGGGGGATGAGCAGTTCTTC	CASNVALGDEQFF
-	-	15	TRBV12-5	TRBJ2-2	TGTGCTAGTGGCCACTACAGTGTGAGGGCCGGGGAGCTGTTTTTT	CASGHYSVRAGELFF
TRBD1	-	15	TRBV6-6	TRBJ2-1	TGTGCCAGCAAACCGGGACAGGGCCAACACAATGAGCAGTTCTTC	CASKPGQGQHNEQFF
-	-	14	TRBV20-1	TRBJ2-1	TGCAGTGCGATACAAAAATTCTCCTACAATGAGCAGTTCTTC	CSAIQKFSYNEQFF
-	few	13	TRBV20-1	TRBJ1-6	TGCAGTGCTAGAGAGGCAGGGAATTCACCCCTCCACTTT	CSAREAGNSPLHF
-	few	12	TRBV5-1	TRBJ2-1	TGCGCCAGCAGTTGGACTAACAATGAGCAGTTCTTC	CASSWTNNEQFF
-	few	13	TRBV25-1	TRBJ2-5	TGTGCCAGCAGTTGGGAGTACCAAGAGACCCAGTACTTC	CASSWEYQETQYF
-	-	12	TRBV12-3/TRBV12-4	TRBJ1-2	TGTGCCAGCAGTTGGCGGATCGAGGGCTACACCTTC	CASSWRIEGYTF
-	many	15	TRBV20-1	TRBJ2-6	TGCAGTGCTAGTGACAGAGTCTCTGGGGCCAACGTCCTGACTTTC	CSASDRVSGANVLTF
-	few	15	TRBV12-3/TRBV12-4	TRBJ1-5	TGTGCCAGCATCCCCTGGGGAGATAGCAATCAGCCCCAGCATTTT	CASIPWGDSNQPQHF
-	many	12	TRBV20-1	TRBJ1-2	TGCAGTGCTAGAGACAACAGCTATGGCTACACCTTC	CSARDNSYGYTF
-	once	16	TRBV9	TRBJ2-3	TGTGCCAGCAGCGTAGGACGGGGGCAGGGGGCAGATACGCAGTATTTT	CASSVGRGQGADTQYF
TRBD1	-	15	TRBV20-1	TRBJ1-5	TGCAGTGCTAGGAACATGGGACAGGGGATTCAGCCCCAGCATTTT	CSARNMGQGIQPQHF
TRBD1	-	13	TRBV20-1	TRBJ2-4	TGCAATGCTAGAGAGGCAGGGGGTAACATTCAGTACTTC	CNAREAGGNIQYF
-	few	11	TRBV29-1	TRBJ1-1	TGCAGCCCAAACTCCCGCACTGAAGCTTTCTTT	CSPNSRTEAFF
-	-	14	TRBV7-9	TRBJ2-7	TGTACCAGCAGCTTAACAGGGATTGGCCACGAGCAGTACTTC	CTSSLTGIGHEQYF
-	few	12	TRBV5-4	TRBJ1-2	TGTGCCAGCAGCTTGGGCTACGGGGGCTACACCTTC	CASSLGYGGYTF
TRBD1	few	14	TRBV5-1	TRBJ1-1	TGCGCCAGCAGCTTTGAGGGACAGCACACTGAAGCTTTCTTT	CASSFEGQHTEAFF
TRBD1	-	15	TRBV29-1	TRBJ1-2	TGCAGCGTGGACAGGGGCGGTTTTGGGAACTATGGCTACACCTTC	CSVDRGGFGNYGYTF